The rows below give T cell receptor beta chains drawn from one sample of a study of T cell repertoires in ileal Crohn's disease. Sequenced by immunoSEQ multiplex PCR; TCRdb stores in-frame clones only, minus some. The sample has 7,000 or so clones, roughly 70% seen once; the top ten hold about 42%. The sequenced material came from ileal tissue. These receptor sequences come from an adult with Crohn's disease. Each CDR3 is given with its conserved first and last residue. Fields, in order: CDR3 DNA, CDR3 protein, J gene, V gene, D gene, clone size. The D gene is left open where the match is weak. Not every row has a clone size; where given, it reads once, few, many or a size class.

DNA: TGTGCCAGCAGCCCCATCAGTCATCGTTCGAACTACGAGCAGTACTTC; CDR3: CASSPISHRSNYEQYF; J: TRBJ2-7; V: TRBV11-2; D: NA; size: NA
DNA: TGTGCCAGCAGTGTACGGTGGACTGAAGCTTTCTTT; CDR3: CASSVRWTEAFF; J: TRBJ1-1; V: TRBV6-1; D: NA; size: NA
DNA: TGTGCCTGGAGAGCGGGGGGACTAGGTCAGCCCCAGCATTTT; CDR3: CAWRAGGLGQPQHF; J: TRBJ1-5; V: TRBV30; D: NA; size: NA
DNA: TGTGCCAGCAGCTCAACTAGCGGGAGCGGGAATGAGCAGTTCTTC; CDR3: CASSSTSGSGNEQFF; J: TRBJ2-1; V: TRBV7-2; D: TRBD2; size: few
DNA: TGTGCCAGCAGAACAGGACAGGTTGTTAAAGGCTACACCTTC; CDR3: CASRTGQVVKGYTF; J: TRBJ1-2; V: TRBV7-2; D: TRBD1; size: NA
DNA: TGTGCCAGCAGCTGGGGAATCAATCAGCCCCAGCATTTT; CDR3: CASSWGINQPQHF; J: TRBJ1-5; V: TRBV5-6; D: NA; size: NA
DNA: TGTGCCAGCAGCTTATACGGGAGTGGGGCCAACGTCCTGACTTTC; CDR3: CASSLYGSGANVLTF; J: TRBJ2-6; V: TRBV7-2; D: NA; size: once
DNA: TGTGCCAGCTCCGGGACACCTAACTATGGCTACACCTTC; CDR3: CASSGTPNYGYTF; J: TRBJ1-2; V: TRBV18; D: NA; size: NA
DNA: TGTGCCAGCAAGTGGGGGGACTCCTACAATGAGCAGTTCTTC; CDR3: CASKWGDSYNEQFF; J: TRBJ2-1; V: TRBV2; D: NA; size: NA
DNA: TGTGCCAGCAGCCCCTGGACAGGGGAAGAGACCCAGTACTTC; CDR3: CASSPWTGEETQYF; J: TRBJ2-5; V: TRBV5-4; D: TRBD1; size: once
DNA: TGTGCCAGCAGCTTGGGACAGTACTCTGGAAACACCATATATTTT; CDR3: CASSLGQYSGNTIYF; J: TRBJ1-3; V: TRBV13; D: TRBD1; size: NA
DNA: TGTGCCAGCAGCTTAGTTAGGGCTGAAGCTTTCTTT; CDR3: CASSLVRAEAFF; J: TRBJ1-1; V: TRBV7-8; D: NA; size: NA
DNA: TGTGCCAGCAGCTTGACGGCCTGGGGGCTAGCGGGAGGCGGGACCCAGTACTTC; CDR3: CASSLTAWGLAGGGTQYF; J: TRBJ2-5; V: TRBV5-6; D: TRBD2; size: NA
DNA: TGTGCCAGCAGTCCAAACAGTATTGCCCTCGGGGGGGCCTACTTC; CDR3: CASSPNSIALGGAYF; J: TRBJ2-7; V: TRBV27; D: TRBD2; size: NA
DNA: TGTGCCAGCGCCCAGGGGCAGCTCACAGAAGCTTTCTTT; CDR3: CASAQGQLTEAFF; J: TRBJ1-1; V: TRBV6-5; D: NA; size: NA
DNA: TGCGCCAGCCAGAGCGGGGACCCCCCCTACGAGCAGTACTTC; CDR3: CASQSGDPPYEQYF; J: TRBJ2-7; V: TRBV5-1; D: TRBD2; size: NA
DNA: TGTGCCATCAGTGAAGCCGACAGGAGGAACACTGAAGCTTTCTTT; CDR3: CAISEADRRNTEAFF; J: TRBJ1-1; V: TRBV10-3; D: NA; size: NA
DNA: TGTGCCAGCAGTTTAGTCTACAATGAGCAGTTCTTC; CDR3: CASSLVYNEQFF; J: TRBJ2-1; V: TRBV28; D: NA; size: NA